Here is one T cell receptor beta chain with its context. This clone appeared a few times. Its antigen is not yet known. Base-call qualities are not available, and no considerably larger clone is one nucleotide away. This record belongs to a study of blood T cell repertoires in COVID-19 (dated by TCRdb to the early 2020s). For context, the study as a whole: Recovered participants in ImmuneRACE Cohort 3 were defined by two consecutive negative NP/OP PCR tests, clearance by a healthcare professional, or resolution of symptoms. HLA class I and class II types, where available, came from metadata supplied by the sample provider rather than from assay-based typing. The dataset comprised deeply sampled blood TCRbeta repertoires from subjects exposed to, actively infected with, or recovered from COVID-19. The repertoires were released in a freely available public database meant as a resource for research on the immune response to SARS-CoV-2. Sample metadata almost always included a de-identified subject ID, COVID-19 status, age in years and sex. Samples were obtained from the ongoing ImmuneRACE study (first 160 participants) and from 1,200 or so subjects provided by 6 global collaborators. Samples from collaborators originated in the United States, Italy and Spain and spanned both the acute and convalescent phases of COVID-19. The material from the prospective study consisted of cDNA or gDNA derived from T cells, B-cell-depleted T cells, or PBMCs. On the study overall, not on this receptor specifically: Clinical and demographic metadata were provided uncurated, with the amount varying by source and participant.

Participants in the prospective study were aged about 18 to 95 years, lived in 20 to 25 United States geographic areas, and enrolled through a virtual design. In the prospective study, cohorts were assigned on the basis of participant-reported clinical history obtained from a screening survey and a study questionnaire. Each participant in the prospective study had whole blood, serum and a nasopharyngeal or oropharyngeal swab collected by mobile phlebotomists. Over an approximately 2-month period, participants in the prospective study had the option of providing additional blood draws and questionnaires. Before DNA extraction, blood samples from the prospective study were shipped at room temperature or frozen. Ends trimmed: V by 3 bases, J by 5 bases; bases unmatched to a gene: 4. CDR1 and CDR2, looked up from the germline V gene, are SGHRS and YFSETQ. There are 14 amino acids in the CDR3, from cysteine to phenylalanine inclusive. The CDR3 DNA has 42 bases and is translated from base 1.

TCRbeta CDR3 regions were amplified from genomic DNA using the immunoSEQ Assay, a bias-controlled multiplex PCR. Processing in the source paper ran as follows. The number of nucleated cells in each sample was estimated from the amplification of reference gene primers within the assay. To quantify the absolute abundance of each unique TCRbeta CDR3 rearrangement, sequence reads were collapsed and filtered. For each sample, productive Simpson clonality was calculated by taking the square root of Simpson's diversity index across productive rearrangements. The immuneACCESS repertoire file appears here via TCRdb, limited to in-frame rearrangements. These files lack a portion of the clones; in checked studies, under half of the deficit traces to unresolved V genes, and the cause of the others is not known. From that table come the V and J calls and clone size; the DNA was used to work out D and trimming. Recorded for this sample are hundreds of thousands of clones; 80% to 90% of them occurred a single time. The ten biggest clones cover over 3% of the sample.

This sequence originates from a woman aged 45 to 65 in a cohort exposed to, infected with or recovered from COVID-19 (not recorded which). The chain uses TRBV5-1 and TRBJ2-3; TRBD1 aligns with 9 central bases. Sequenced sample: PBMCs or T cells enriched from blood (not recorded which). The DNA reads as follows: TGCGCCAGCAGCTCACAGGGGGCGGGAGATACGCAGTATTTT. Translated, this gives CASSSQGAGDTQYF.